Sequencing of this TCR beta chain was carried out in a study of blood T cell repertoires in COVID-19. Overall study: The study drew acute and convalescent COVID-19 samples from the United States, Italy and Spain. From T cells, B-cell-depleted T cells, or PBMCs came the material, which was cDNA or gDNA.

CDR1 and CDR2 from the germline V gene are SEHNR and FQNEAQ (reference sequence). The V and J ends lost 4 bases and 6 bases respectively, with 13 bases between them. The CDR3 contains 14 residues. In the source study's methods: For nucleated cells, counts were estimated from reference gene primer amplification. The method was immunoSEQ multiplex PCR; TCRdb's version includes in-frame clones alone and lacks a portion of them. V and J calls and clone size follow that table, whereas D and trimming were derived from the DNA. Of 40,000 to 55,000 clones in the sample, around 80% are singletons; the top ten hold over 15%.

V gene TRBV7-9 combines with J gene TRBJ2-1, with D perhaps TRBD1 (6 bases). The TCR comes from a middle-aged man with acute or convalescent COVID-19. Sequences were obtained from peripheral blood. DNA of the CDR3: TGTGCCAGCAGCTCGGACAGCAGGGCCAATGAGCAGTTCTTC. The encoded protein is CASSSDSRANEQFF.